This T cell receptor beta chain was recorded in a study of OX40 agonist ivuxolimab in advanced cancers. Study findings and constraints: Dose levels from 0.1 to 3.0 mg/kg saw CD4+ and CD8+ blood T cells expand clonally by week 6.

CDR3 length equals 15 residues. The V end was cut by 6 bases, the J end by 3 bases, with 18 bases between. In germline, CDR1 is SGHAT, CDR2 FQNNGV. Concerning this clone: What it binds is not known.

Clones were sequenced by immunoSEQ multiplex PCR, and TCRdb holds only the in-frame ones, with some missing. The table lists about 75,000 clones, about 85% of them singletons. Sequenced material: CD4+ or CD8+ T cells sorted from blood, taken in a trial of the OX40 agonist ivuxolimab. The receptor was derived from an adult with an advanced solid tumor such as melanoma, head and neck, liver or kidney cancer. This rearrangement joins TRBV11-2 to TRBJ2-7; D might be TRBD1 or TRBD2, each matching 5 bases. Here the CDR3 DNA reads TGTGCCAGCAGATTGGGACGAAGCCAAAGCTACGAGCAGTACTTC. Residues: CASRLGRSQSYEQYF.